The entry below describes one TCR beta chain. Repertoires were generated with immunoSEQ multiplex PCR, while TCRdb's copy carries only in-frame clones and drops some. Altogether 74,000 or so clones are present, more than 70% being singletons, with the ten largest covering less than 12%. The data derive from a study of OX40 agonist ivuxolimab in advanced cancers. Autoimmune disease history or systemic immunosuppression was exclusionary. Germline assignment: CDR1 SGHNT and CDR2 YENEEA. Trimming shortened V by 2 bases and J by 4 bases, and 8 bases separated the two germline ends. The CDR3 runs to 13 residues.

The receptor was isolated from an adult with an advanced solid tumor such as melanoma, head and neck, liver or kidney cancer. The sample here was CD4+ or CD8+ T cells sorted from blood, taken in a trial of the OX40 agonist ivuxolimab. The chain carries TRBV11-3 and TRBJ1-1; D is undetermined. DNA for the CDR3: TGTGCCAGCAGCTTAACGGAGGGCACTGAAGCTTTCTTT. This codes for CASSLTEGTEAFF.